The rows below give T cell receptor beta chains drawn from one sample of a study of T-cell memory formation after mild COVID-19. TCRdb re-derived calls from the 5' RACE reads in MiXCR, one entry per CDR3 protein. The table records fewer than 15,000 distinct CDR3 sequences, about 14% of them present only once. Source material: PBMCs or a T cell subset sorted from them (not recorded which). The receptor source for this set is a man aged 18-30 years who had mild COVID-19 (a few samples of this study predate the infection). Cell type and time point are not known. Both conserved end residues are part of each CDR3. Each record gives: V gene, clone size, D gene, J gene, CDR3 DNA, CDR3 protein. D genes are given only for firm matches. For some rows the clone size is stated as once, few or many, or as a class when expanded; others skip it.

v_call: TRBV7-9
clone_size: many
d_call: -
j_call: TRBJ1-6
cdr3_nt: TGTGCCAGCAGCTCCCCGGACACATATAATTCACCCCTCCACTTT
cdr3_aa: CASSSPDTYNSPLHF

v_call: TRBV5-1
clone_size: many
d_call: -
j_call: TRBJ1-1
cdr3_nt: TGCGCCAGCAGCTCGTCAGGCAGGACTACTTTCTTT
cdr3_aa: CASSSSGRTTFF

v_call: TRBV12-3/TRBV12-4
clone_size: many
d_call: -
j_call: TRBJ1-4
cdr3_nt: TGTGCCAGCAGTTTACGTGTGGGCCCCCTGGGTGAAAAACTGTTTTTT
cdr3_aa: CASSLRVGPLGEKLFF

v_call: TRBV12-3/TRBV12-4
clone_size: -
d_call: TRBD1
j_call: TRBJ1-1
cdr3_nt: TGTGCCAGCAGCAGACAGGGGTGGGGCACTGAAGCTTTCTTT
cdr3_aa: CASSRQGWGTEAFF

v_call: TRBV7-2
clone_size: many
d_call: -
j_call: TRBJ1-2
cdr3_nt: TGTGCCAGCAGCTTTGACGCCTATGGCTACACCTTC
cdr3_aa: CASSFDAYGYTF

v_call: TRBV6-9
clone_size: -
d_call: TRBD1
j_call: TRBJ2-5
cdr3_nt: TGTGCCAGCAGTTACTCCCGGGACAGGGGGGAGACCCAGTACTTC
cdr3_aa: CASSYSRDRGETQYF

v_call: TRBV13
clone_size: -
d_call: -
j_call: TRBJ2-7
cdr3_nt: TGTGCCAGCAGCTTAGGAGCGGGCTTTATCTACGAGCAGTACTTC
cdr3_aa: CASSLGAGFIYEQYF

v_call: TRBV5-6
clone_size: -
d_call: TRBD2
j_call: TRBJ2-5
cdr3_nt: TGTGCCAGCTGGGGACTAGGAAAAAAAGAGACCCAGTACTTC
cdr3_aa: CASWGLGKKETQYF

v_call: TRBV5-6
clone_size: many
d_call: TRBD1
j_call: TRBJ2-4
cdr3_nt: TGTGCCAGCAGCTTAGGGACAGGGATTGGGAACATTCAGTACTTC
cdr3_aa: CASSLGTGIGNIQYF

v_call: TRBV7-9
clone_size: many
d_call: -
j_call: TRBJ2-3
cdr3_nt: TGTGCCAGCAGCCGGGAGTACACAGATACGCAGTATTTT
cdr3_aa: CASSREYTDTQYF

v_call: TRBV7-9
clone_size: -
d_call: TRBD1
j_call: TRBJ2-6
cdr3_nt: TGTGCCAGCAGCCCAAGGGACAGTGAATACTATGGGGCCAACGTCCTGACTTTC
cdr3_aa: CASSPRDSEYYGANVLTF

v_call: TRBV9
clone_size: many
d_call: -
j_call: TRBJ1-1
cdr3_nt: TGTGCCAGCAGCCCCTTCGACACTGAAGCTTTCTTT
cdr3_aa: CASSPFDTEAFF

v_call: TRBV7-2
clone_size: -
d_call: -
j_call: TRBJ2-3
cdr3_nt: TGTGCCAGCAGCTTAGAAGGGACAGATACGCAGTATTTT
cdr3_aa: CASSLEGTDTQYF

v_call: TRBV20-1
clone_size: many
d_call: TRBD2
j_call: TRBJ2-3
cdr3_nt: TGCAGTGCTAGTAGCGGGGGGCATACGCAGTATTTT
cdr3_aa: CSASSGGHTQYF

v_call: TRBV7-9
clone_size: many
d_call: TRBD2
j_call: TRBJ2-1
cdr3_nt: TGTGCCAGCAGCGCCGGGACTAGCGGGGGGATAGATGAGCAGTTCTTC
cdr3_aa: CASSAGTSGGIDEQFF

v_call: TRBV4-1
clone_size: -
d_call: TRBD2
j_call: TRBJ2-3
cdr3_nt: TGCGCCAGCAGCCAAGACGGGGGGTTGAGCGGGGTCCCTCACCCTACGCAGTATTTT
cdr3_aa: CASSQDGGLSGVPHPTQYF

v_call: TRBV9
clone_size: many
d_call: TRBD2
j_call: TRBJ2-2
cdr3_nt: TGTGCCAGCAACTCCCTAGAGACTAGCGGTAACGGGGAGCTGTTTTTT
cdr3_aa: CASNSLETSGNGELFF

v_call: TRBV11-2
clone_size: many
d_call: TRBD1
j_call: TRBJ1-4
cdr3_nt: TGTGCCAGCAGGACAGGGGCACTACCTGCAACTAATGAAAAACTGTTTTTT
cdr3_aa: CASRTGALPATNEKLFF

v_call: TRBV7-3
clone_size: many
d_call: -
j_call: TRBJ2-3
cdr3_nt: TGTGCCAGCAGCTTATGGGGGGGGCCAGATACGCAGTATTTT
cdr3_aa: CASSLWGGPDTQYF

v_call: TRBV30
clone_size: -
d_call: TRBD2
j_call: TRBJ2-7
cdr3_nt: TGTGCCTGGAGTACACTAGCGGCCTACGAGCAGTACTTC
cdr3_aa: CAWSTLAAYEQYF

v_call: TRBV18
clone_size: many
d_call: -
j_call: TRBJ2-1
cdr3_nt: TGTGCCAGCTCTTTCTCGCAGTGGCGCAGGAGCTCCTACAATGAGCAGTTCTTC
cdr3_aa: CASSFSQWRRSSYNEQFF

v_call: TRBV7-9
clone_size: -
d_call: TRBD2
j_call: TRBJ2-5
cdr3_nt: TGTGCCAGCAGCCGACCGGGACTAGACACCACGGGGACCCAGTACTTC
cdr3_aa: CASSRPGLDTTGTQYF

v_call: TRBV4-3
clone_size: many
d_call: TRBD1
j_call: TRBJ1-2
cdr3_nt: TGCGCCAGCAGCCATATTGGGACCAGGGGGCGCAACTATGGCTACACCTTC
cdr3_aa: CASSHIGTRGRNYGYTF

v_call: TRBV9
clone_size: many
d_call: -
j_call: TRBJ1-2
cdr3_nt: TGTGCCAGCAGCGTAGGAGGGGATGGCTACACCTTC
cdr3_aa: CASSVGGDGYTF

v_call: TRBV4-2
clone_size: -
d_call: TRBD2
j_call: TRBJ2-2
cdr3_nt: TGTGCCAGCAGCCACCCAGAGCGGGGGCCATTCAACGGGGAGCTGTTTTTT
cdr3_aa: CASSHPERGPFNGELFF

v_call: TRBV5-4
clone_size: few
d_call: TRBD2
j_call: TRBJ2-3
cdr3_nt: TGTGCCAGCAGCTTGAAGCGGGGGCAAACAGATACGCAGTATTTT
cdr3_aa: CASSLKRGQTDTQYF

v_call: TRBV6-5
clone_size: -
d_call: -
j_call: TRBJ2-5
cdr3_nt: TGTGCCAGCAGTTACTCGAATCCAGGGCCCGGGTTAGGGACCCAGTACTTC
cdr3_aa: CASSYSNPGPGLGTQYF

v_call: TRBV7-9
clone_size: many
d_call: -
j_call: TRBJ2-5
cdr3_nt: TGTGCCAGCAGCTTAAAGGAGGCTAGATATCTTAACGAGACCCAGTACTTC
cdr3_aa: CASSLKEARYLNETQYF

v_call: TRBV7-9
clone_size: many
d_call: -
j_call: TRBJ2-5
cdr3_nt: TGTGCCAGCAGCTTCCTGTGGGAGGAGACCCAGTACTTC
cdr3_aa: CASSFLWEETQYF

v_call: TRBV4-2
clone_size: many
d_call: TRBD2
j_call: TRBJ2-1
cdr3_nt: TGTGCCAGCAGCCAAGTCCAGCGGGGGGGACATGAGCAGTTCTTC
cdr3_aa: CASSQVQRGGHEQFF

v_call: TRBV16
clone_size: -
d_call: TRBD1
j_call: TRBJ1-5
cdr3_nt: TGTGCCAGCAGCCGGTCTAAGGGGGCTACTTATAGCAATCAGCCCCAGCATTTT
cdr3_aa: CASSRSKGATYSNQPQHF

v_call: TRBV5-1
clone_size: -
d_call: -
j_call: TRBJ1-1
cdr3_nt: TGCGCCAGCAGCTGGGGGACTGAAGCTTTCTTT
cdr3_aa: CASSWGTEAFF

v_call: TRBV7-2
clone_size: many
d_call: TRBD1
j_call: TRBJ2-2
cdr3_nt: TGTGCCAGCAGCTATCCCGCCCAGGGGGTGGTCACCGGGGAGCTGTTTTTT
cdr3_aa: CASSYPAQGVVTGELFF

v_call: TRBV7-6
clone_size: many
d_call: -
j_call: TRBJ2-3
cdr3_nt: TGTGCCAGCAGCTTAAGCACCGGACTCACAGATACGCAGTATTTT
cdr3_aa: CASSLSTGLTDTQYF

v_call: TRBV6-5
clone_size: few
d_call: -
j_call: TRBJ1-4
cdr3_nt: TGTGCCAGCAGGACGACAGCGAATGAAAAACTGTTTTTT
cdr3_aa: CASRTTANEKLFF

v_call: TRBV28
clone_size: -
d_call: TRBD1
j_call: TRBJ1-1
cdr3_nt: TGTGCCAGCAGTTTATTCTCTGAGATAAGACAGGGGAAGGGGTCGGACACTGAAGCTTTCTTT
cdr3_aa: CASSLFSEIRQGKGSDTEAFF

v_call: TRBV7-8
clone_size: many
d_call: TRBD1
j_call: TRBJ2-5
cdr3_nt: TGTGCCAGCAGCTTAAATGGCAGGGGGCTGTTAGAGACCCAGTACTTC
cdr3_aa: CASSLNGRGLLETQYF

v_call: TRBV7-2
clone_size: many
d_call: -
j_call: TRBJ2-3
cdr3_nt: TGTGCCAGCAGCTTAATGGACGCTAACACAGATACGCAGTATTTT
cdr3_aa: CASSLMDANTDTQYF

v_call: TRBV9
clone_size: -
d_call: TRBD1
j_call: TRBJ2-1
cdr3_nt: TGTGCCAGCAGCGGGACAGGGCGTTCGAATGAGCAGTTCTTC
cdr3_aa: CASSGTGRSNEQFF

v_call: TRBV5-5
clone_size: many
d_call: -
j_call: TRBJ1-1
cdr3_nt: TGTGCCAGCGGTCAGGACAGAGCAGCTTTCTTT
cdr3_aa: CASGQDRAAFF

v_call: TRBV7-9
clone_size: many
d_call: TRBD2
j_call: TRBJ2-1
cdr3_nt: TGTGCCAGCAGCTTAAAATGGACTAGCGGGGGGGTCGATGAGCAGTTCTTC
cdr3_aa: CASSLKWTSGGVDEQFF

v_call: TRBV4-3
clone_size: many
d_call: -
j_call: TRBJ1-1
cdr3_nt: TGCGCCAGCAGCCAAGGTACGGGGGTCGGCACTGAAGCTTTCTTT
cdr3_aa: CASSQGTGVGTEAFF

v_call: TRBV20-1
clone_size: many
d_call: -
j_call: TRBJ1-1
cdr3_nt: TGCAGTGCTAGGGGGGACACTGAAGCTTTCTTT
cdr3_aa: CSARGDTEAFF

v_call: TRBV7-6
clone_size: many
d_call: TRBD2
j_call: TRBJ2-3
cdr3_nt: TGTGCCAGCTCCCTTGCGGGACTAGCGGGGTTTAGCACAGATACGCAGTATTTT
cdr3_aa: CASSLAGLAGFSTDTQYF

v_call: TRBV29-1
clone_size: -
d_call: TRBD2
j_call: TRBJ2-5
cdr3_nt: TGCAGCGTTGTGGTAGCGGGGGCCGCCCAAGAGACCCAGTACTTC
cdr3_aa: CSVVVAGAAQETQYF

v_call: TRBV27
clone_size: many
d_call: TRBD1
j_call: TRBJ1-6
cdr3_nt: TGTGCCAGCAGTTTAGACCCGGACAGGGGGAATTCACCCCTCCACTTT
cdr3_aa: CASSLDPDRGNSPLHF

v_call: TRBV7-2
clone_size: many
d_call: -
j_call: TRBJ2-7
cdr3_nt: TGTGCCAGCAGCCCCTTCCCAGGGGTATCCTACGAGCAGTACTTC
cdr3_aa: CASSPFPGVSYEQYF

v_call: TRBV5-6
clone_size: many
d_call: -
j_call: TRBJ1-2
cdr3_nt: TGTGCCAGCAGCTATGGAAAAGCAATCCTTTATGGCTACACCTTC
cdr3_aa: CASSYGKAILYGYTF

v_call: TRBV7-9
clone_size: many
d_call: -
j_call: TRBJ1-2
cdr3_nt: TGTGCCAGCAGCTTAGTGGAGCATGGCTACACCTTC
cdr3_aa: CASSLVEHGYTF

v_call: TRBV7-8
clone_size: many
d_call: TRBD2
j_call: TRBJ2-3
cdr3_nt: TGTGCCAGCAGCTTAGTCGCGGGGGGGTACACAGATACGCAGTATTTT
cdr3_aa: CASSLVAGGYTDTQYF

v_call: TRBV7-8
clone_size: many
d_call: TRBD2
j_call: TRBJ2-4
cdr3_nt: TGTGCCAGCAGCTTAGGCGCGGGGGGCTACATTCAGTACTTC
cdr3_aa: CASSLGAGGYIQYF

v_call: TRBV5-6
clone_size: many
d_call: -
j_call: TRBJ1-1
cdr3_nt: TGTGCCAGCAGCTTTAAGAACACTGAAGCTTTCTTT
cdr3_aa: CASSFKNTEAFF

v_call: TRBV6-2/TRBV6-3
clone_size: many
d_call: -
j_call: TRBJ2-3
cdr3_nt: TGTGCCAGCAGTTCAGGGGCCGTATCGGATACGCAGTATTTT
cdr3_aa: CASSSGAVSDTQYF

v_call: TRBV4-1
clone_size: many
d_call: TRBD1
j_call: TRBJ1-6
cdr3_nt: TGCTCCAGCAGCCAAGATCCCCCAGGGGGCCACTCACCCCTCCACTTT
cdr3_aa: CSSSQDPPGGHSPLHF

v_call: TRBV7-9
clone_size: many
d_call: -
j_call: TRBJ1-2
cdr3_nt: TGTGCCAGCAGCCGCGGGGGGGGACTGAATGAGGACACCTTC
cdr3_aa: CASSRGGGLNEDTF

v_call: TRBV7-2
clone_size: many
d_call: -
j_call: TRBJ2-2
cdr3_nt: TGTGCCAGCAGCTCTCTCCCAGGAACCGCCGGGGAGCTGTTTTTT
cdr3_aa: CASSSLPGTAGELFF

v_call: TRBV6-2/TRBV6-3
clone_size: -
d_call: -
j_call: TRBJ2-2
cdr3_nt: TGTGCCAGCACCGAAAGACAGTCGGCGAACACCGGGGAGCTGTTTTTT
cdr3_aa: CASTERQSANTGELFF